Following are 8 T cell receptor beta chains from one sample sequenced in a study of OX40 agonist ivuxolimab in advanced cancers. Only in-frame clones appear in the TCRdb table, and some are missing; sequencing was by immunoSEQ multiplex PCR. In the table there are tens of thousands of clones, roughly 82% of which are singletons. Sequenced material: CD4+ or CD8+ T cells sorted from blood, taken in a trial of the OX40 agonist ivuxolimab. These receptors were taken from an adult with an advanced solid tumor such as melanoma, head and neck, liver or kidney cancer.

This rearrangement joins TRBV5-4 to TRBJ1-1; D is undetermined. CDR3 size: 13 residues. From germline, CDR1 is SGHNT and CDR2 YYREEE (reference sequence). V lost 7 bases and J lost 1, with 11 bases in between. Here the CDR3 reads CASQRVENTEAFF. CDR3 sequence (DNA): TGTGCCAGCCAAAGGGTTGAGAACACTGAAGCTTTCTTT.

This chain uses TRBV7-8 with TRBJ2-3; D gene ambiguous. Deletions cut 3 bases from V and 0 bases from J, with 7 bases between. This CDR3 has 14 amino acids. CDR1 is SGHVS, CDR2 FQNEAQ, per germline. CDR3 residues: CASSFQQSTDTQYF. DNA of the CDR3: TGTGCCAGCAGCTTTCAACAGAGCACAGATACGCAGTATTTT.

This clone was observed a single time. The chain recombines TRBV23-1 with TRBJ1-2; tentatively, D is TRBD1 (5 bases). TRBV23-1 is assigned to the ORF class and has an uncertain function. V was shortened by 0 bases and J by 4 bases, with 9 bases between the two germline ends. There are 14 residues in the CDR3. The CDR3 DNA follows: TGCGCCAGCAGTCAATCGGGGCATTTCTATGGCTACACCTTC. It specifies CASSQSGHFYGYTF.

The chain uses TRBV6-1 and TRBJ2-7, with D tentatively TRBD2 (5 bases). The CDR3 contains 12 residues. V dropped 10 bases and J dropped 1 base, with 11 bases sitting between them. From germline, CDR1 is MNHNS and CDR2 SASEGT. The CDR3 is CAIERDSYEQYF. The CDR3 nucleotides read TGTGCCATAGAGAGGGATTCCTACGAGCAGTACTTC.

The chain joins TRBV7-9 to TRBJ2-7, with 10 positions matching TRBD1. The length of the CDR3 is 14 residues. J gave up 7 bases and V 5 bases, and 8 bases lay outside the gene matches. Germline CDR1 reads SEHNR; CDR2 reads FQNEAQ (reference sequence). The CDR3 here is CASSAGQGNWEQYF. The CDR3 coding sequence is TGTGCCAGCAGCGCGGGACAGGGGAACTGGGAGCAGTACTTC.

This clone was counted once. The chain uses TRBV5-1 and TRBJ2-7; D is unclear. V was cut by 1 base and J by 7 bases, with 9 bases left in between. Germline CDR1 reads SGHRS; CDR2 reads YFSETQ. This CDR3 has 12 residues. The CDR3 protein is CASSLWDSEQYF. As DNA, the CDR3 is TGCGCCAGCAGCTTGTGGGATTCTGAGCAGTACTTC.

The V call is TRBV19, the J call TRBJ2-7, with 7 positions matching TRBD1. V lost 1 base and J lost 4; bases outside the gene matches: 7. CDR1 and CDR2 from the germline V gene are LNHDA and SQIVND (reference sequence). The CDR3 sequence is 15 residues long. Written as DNA, the CDR3 is TGTGCCAGTAGTATAGCTGAGGGGGCAAGATACGAGCAGTACTTC. Translated: CASSIAEGARYEQYF.

The J gene is TRBJ1-2, the V gene TRBV27, with 8 nucleotides matching TRBD1. Germline lookup yields CDR1 MNHEY and CDR2 SMNVEV (reference sequence). With 3 bases clipped from V and 6 bases from J, the junction kept 6 bases outside the gene matches. This CDR3 is built from 14 residues. CDR3 protein: CASSFGTGGDGYTF. In DNA, the CDR3 is TGTGCCAGCAGTTTTGGGACAGGAGGAGATGGCTACACCTTC.